The rows below give T cell receptor beta chains drawn from one sample of a study of graft-versus-host responses after intestinal transplantation. Profiled with immunoSEQ multiplex PCR; TCRdb holds only in-frame clones, not every one. The sample gives 1,500 to 2,000 clones, approximately 91% of which show up once; roughly 7.3% is in the top ten. Here the sequenced sample was ileum tissue, taken about 360 days after intestinal transplantation. These TCRs come from a human patient who received an intestinal transplant, so some T cells may come from the graft donor. Each CDR3 is given with its conserved first and last residue. The D gene is left open where the match is weak.

v_gene: TRBV18; d_gene: TRBD1; j_gene: TRBJ1-4; CDR3nt: TGTGCCAGCTCACCACGGGGACAGATTGAAAAACTGTTTTTT; CDR3aa: CASSPRGQIEKLFF
v_gene: TRBV6-1; d_gene: -; j_gene: TRBJ2-6; CDR3nt: TGTGCCAGCGGACCCGAGGGTTCTGGGGCCAACGTCCTGACTTTC; CDR3aa: CASGPEGSGANVLTF
v_gene: TRBV7-6; d_gene: -; j_gene: TRBJ1-1; CDR3nt: TGTGCCAGCAGCTTACAGACCGGGGGCACTGAAGCTTTCTTT; CDR3aa: CASSLQTGGTEAFF
v_gene: TRBV15; d_gene: -; j_gene: TRBJ1-3; CDR3nt: TGTGCCACCGGGACACAGGGAGGAAACACCATATATTTT; CDR3aa: CATGTQGGNTIYF
v_gene: TRBV10-3; d_gene: TRBD1; j_gene: TRBJ1-2; CDR3nt: TGTGCCATCAGGCGGGACAGGGAGAATTATGGCTACACCTTC; CDR3aa: CAIRRDRENYGYTF
v_gene: TRBV28; d_gene: -; j_gene: TRBJ2-6; CDR3nt: TGTGCCAGCACCCCTGGGTCGGTCTCTGGGGCCAACGTCCTGACTTTC; CDR3aa: CASTPGSVSGANVLTF
v_gene: TRBV6-1; d_gene: -; j_gene: TRBJ2-7; CDR3nt: TGTGCCAGCAGTGAAGAAACGGGGTTAGGCTACGAGCAGTACTTC; CDR3aa: CASSEETGLGYEQYF
v_gene: TRBV6-1; d_gene: -; j_gene: TRBJ2-1; CDR3nt: TGTGCCAGCAGTGAAGCGCTTCAGTATGAGCAGTTCTTC; CDR3aa: CASSEALQYEQFF
v_gene: TRBV6-5; d_gene: TRBD1; j_gene: TRBJ1-4; CDR3nt: TGTGCCAGCAGTTCCTCCGGGACAGGCAATGAAAAACTGTTTTTT; CDR3aa: CASSSSGTGNEKLFF
v_gene: TRBV5-4; d_gene: TRBD2; j_gene: TRBJ2-3; CDR3nt: TGTGCCAGCAGCTTGGAGGTGGGACTAGCGGGAGGACTGGGCACAGATACGCAGTATTTT; CDR3aa: CASSLEVGLAGGLGTDTQYF
v_gene: TRBV4-1; d_gene: TRBD1; j_gene: TRBJ2-5; CDR3nt: TGCGCCAGCAGCCACGGACAGGGAGGAGAGACCCAGTACTTC; CDR3aa: CASSHGQGGETQYF
v_gene: TRBV5-1; d_gene: -; j_gene: TRBJ2-5; CDR3nt: TGCGCCAGCAGCTTAGCGGGCCGGTACCAAGAGACCCAGTACTTC; CDR3aa: CASSLAGRYQETQYF
v_gene: TRBV30; d_gene: -; j_gene: TRBJ1-2; CDR3nt: TGTGCCTGGAGTGTCCAGGGATCCGGTGGCTACACCTTC; CDR3aa: CAWSVQGSGGYTF